This T cell receptor beta chain came from a study of T cell responses to AZD1222 COVID-19 vaccine. Assay: immunoSEQ multiplex PCR; the TCRdb copy retains only in-frame clones and omits some. The sample records 180,000 or so clones, approximately 90% being singletons. Remarks on this clone: Its antigen is as yet unknown.

This CDR3 has 14 residues. Germline CDR1 and CDR2: SGHRS and YFSETQ. V lost 2 bases to trimming and J lost 4 bases; unmatched junction nucleotides: 2. Study-level findings and limits: Among AZD1222 vaccinees, only five or six were seropositive at baseline. No day 14 peak samples; only post-peak repertoires were characterized. The breadth and depth of Spike-specific TCRs increased once two AZD1222 doses had been given. Possibly, clonal diversity was underestimated; donors were largely white British and included more females.

The sequencing here drew on peripheral blood, taken 28 days after the second AZD1222 dose. The sequence was collected from an adult who received the AZD1222 COVID-19 vaccine. This chain uses TRBV5-1 with TRBJ2-3; 9 positions agree with TRBD1. DNA of the CDR3: TGCGCCAGCAGCTTCACAGGGGGCGCAGATACGCAGTATTTT. Protein sequence: CASSFTGGADTQYF.